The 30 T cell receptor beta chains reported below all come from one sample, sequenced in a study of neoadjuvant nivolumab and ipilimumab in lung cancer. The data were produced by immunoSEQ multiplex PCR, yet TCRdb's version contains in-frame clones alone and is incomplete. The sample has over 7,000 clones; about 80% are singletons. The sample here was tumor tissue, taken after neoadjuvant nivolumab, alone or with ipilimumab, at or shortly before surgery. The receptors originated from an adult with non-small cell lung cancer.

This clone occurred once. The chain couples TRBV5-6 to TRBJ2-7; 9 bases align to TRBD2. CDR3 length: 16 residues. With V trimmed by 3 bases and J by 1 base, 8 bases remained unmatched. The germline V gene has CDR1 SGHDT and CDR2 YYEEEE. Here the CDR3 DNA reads TGTGCCAGCAGCTCGACCTGGCGGGAGGGATCCTACGAGCAGTACTTC. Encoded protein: CASSSTWREGSYEQYF.

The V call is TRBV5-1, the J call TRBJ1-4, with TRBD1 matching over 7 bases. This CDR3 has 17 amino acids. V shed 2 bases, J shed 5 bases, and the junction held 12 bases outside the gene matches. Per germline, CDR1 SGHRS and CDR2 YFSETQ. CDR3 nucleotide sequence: TGCGCCAGCAGCTTCTACGCCCCCGGGACAGAGAATGAAAAACTGTTTTTT. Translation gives CASSFYAPGTENEKLFF.

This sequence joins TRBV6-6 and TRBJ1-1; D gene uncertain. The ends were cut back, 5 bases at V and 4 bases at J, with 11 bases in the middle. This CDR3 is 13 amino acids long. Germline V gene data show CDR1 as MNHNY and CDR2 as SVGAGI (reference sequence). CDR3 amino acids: CASSVGEATEAFF. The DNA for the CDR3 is TGTGCCAGCAGTGTTGGGGAGGCCACTGAAGCTTTCTTT.

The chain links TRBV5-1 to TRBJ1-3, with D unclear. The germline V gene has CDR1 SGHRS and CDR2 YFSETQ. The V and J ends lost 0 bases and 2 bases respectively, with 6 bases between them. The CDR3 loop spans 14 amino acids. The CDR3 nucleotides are TGCGCCAGCAGCTTGGGAGACACTGGAAACACCATATATTTT. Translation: CASSLGDTGNTIYF.

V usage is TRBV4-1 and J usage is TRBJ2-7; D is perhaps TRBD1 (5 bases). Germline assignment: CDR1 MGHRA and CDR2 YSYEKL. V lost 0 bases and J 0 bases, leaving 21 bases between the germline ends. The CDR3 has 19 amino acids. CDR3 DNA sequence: TGCGCCAGCAGCCAAGATTATAAGAGTTTGACAGTCAGCTCCTACGAGCAGTACTTC. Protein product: CASSQDYKSLTVSSYEQYF.

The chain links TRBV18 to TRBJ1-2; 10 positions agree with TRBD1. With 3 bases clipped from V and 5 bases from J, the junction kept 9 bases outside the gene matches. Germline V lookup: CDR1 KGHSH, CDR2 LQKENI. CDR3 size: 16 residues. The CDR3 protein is CASSPSGTGVLYGYTF. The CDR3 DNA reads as TGTGCCAGCTCACCCTCCGGGACAGGGGTATTGTATGGCTACACCTTC.

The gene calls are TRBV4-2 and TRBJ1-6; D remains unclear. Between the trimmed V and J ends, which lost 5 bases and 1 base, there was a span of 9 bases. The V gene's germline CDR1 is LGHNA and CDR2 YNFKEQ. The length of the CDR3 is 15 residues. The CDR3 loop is CASSFDSSYNSPLHF. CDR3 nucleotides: TGTGCCAGCAGCTTCGATTCGTCCTATAATTCACCCCTCCACTTT.

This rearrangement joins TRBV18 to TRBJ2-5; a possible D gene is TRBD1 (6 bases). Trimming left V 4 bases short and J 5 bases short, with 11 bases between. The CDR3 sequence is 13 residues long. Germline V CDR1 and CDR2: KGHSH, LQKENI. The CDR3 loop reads CASSQGVRETQYF. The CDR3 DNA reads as TGTGCCAGCTCACAGGGGGTAAGGGAGACCCAGTACTTC.

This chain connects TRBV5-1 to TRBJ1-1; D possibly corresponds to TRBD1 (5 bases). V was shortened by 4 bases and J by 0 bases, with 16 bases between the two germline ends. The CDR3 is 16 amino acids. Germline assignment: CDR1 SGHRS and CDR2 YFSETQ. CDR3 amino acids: CASSLWGGTVNTEAFF. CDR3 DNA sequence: TGCGCCAGCAGCCTTTGGGGAGGGACGGTGAACACTGAAGCTTTCTTT.

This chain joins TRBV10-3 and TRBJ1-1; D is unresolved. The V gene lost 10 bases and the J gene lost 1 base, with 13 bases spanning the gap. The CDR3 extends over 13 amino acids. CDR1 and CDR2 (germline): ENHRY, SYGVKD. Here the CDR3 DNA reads TGTGCCAGCAGCCTAACCGGGAACACTGAAGCTTTCTTT. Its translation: CASSLTGNTEAFF.

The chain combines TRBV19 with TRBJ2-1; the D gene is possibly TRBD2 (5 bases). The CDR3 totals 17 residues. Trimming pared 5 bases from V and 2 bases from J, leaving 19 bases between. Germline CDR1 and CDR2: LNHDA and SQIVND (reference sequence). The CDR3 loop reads CASSALTRTAPYNEQFF. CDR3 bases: TGTGCCAGTAGTGCACTTACCCGGACTGCTCCCTACAATGAGCAGTTCTTC.

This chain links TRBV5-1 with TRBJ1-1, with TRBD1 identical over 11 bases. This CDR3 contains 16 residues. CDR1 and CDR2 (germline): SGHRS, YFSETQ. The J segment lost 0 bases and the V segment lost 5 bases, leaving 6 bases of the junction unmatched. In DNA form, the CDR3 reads TGCGCCAGCAGGTTCGGGACAGGGGGGATGAACACTGAAGCTTTCTTT. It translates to CASRFGTGGMNTEAFF.

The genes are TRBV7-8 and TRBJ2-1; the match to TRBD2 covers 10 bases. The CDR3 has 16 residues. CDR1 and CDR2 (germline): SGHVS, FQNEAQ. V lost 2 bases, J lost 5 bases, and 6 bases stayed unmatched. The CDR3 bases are TGTGCCAGCAGCTTACTGCCTAGCGGGAGTAACAATGAGCAGTTCTTC. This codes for CASSLLPSGSNNEQFF.

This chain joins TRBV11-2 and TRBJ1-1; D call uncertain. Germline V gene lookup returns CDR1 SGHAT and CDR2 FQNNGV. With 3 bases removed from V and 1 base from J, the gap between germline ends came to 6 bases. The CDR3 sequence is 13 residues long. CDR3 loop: CASSFRRNTEAFF. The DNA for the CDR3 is TGTGCCAGCAGCTTTCGCAGGAACACTGAAGCTTTCTTT.

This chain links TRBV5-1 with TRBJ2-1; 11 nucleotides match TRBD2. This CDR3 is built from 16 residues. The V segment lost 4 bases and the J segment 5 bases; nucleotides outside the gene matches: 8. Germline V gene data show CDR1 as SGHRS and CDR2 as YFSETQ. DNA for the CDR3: TGCGCCAGCAGCCCCGAGGGGACTAGCGGACACAATGAGCAGTTCTTC. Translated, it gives CASSPEGTSGHNEQFF.

Here the CDR3 reads CASTLPGLPNTGELFF. CDR3 coding DNA: TGTGCCAGCACCTTACCGGGACTTCCGAACACCGGGGAGCTGTTTTTT. The J gene is TRBJ2-2, the V gene TRBV28, with D possibly matching TRBD2 (6 bases). This CDR3 comprises 16 residues. CDR1 MDHEN and CDR2 SYDVKM come from the germline V gene. The V end lost 7 bases, the J end lost 0 bases, and 15 bases lay between the germline ends.

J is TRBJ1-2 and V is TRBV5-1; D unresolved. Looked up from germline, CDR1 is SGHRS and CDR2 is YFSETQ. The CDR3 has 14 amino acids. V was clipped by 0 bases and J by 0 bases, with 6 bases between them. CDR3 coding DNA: TGCGCCAGCAGCTTGGCTCTCGCTAACTATGGCTACACCTTC. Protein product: CASSLALANYGYTF.

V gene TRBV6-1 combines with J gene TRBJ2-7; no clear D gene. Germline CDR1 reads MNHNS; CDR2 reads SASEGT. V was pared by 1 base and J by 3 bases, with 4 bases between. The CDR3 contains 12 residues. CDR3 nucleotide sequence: TGTGCCAGCAGTGAAGGGGGCTACGAGCAGTACTTC. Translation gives CASSEGGYEQYF.

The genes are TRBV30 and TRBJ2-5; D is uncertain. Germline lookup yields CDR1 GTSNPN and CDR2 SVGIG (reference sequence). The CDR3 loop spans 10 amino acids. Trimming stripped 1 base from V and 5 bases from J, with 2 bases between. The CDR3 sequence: CAWSGETQYF. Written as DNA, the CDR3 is TGTGCCTGGAGTGGTGAGACCCAGTACTTC.

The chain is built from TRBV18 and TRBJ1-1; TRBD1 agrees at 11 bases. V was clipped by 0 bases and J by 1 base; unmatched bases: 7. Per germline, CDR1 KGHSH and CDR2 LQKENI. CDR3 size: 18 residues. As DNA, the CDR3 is TGTGCCAGCTCACCACCGAGGTCTGGGACAGGGGGGAACACTGAAGCTTTCTTT. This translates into CASSPPRSGTGGNTEAFF.

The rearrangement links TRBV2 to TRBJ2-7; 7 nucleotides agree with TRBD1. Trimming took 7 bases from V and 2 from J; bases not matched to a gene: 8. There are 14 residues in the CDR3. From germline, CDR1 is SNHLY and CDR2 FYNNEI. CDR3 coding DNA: TGTGCCAGCACGGCAGGACAGGCCCCCTACGAGCAGTACTTC. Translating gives CASTAGQAPYEQYF.

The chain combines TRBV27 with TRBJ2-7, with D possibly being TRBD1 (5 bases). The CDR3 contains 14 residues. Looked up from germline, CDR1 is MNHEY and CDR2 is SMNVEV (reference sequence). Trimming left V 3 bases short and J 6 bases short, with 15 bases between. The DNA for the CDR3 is TGTGCCAGCAGTTTTTTTGGGGCGATAGGCGAGCAGTACTTC. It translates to CASSFFGAIGEQYF.

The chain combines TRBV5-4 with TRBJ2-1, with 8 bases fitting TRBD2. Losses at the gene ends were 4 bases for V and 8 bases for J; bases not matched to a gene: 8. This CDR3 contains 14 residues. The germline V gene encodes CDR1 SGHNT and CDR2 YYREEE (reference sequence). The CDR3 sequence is CASSRRTSRDEQFF. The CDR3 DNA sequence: TGTGCCAGCAGCCGTCGGACTAGCCGCGATGAGCAGTTCTTC.

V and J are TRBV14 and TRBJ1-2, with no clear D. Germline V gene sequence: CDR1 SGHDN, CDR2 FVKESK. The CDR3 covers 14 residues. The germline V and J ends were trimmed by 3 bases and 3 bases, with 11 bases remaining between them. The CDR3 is CASSQSQRDYGYTF. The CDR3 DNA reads TGTGCCAGCAGCCAGAGCCAGAGAGACTATGGCTACACCTTC.

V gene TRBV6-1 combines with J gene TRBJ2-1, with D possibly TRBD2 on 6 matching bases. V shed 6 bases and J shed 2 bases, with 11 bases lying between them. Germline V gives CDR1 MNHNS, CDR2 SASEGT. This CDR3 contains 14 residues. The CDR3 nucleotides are TGTGCCAGCAGACTAGCAGCCGCCTACAATGAGCAGTTCTTC. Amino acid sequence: CASRLAAAYNEQFF.

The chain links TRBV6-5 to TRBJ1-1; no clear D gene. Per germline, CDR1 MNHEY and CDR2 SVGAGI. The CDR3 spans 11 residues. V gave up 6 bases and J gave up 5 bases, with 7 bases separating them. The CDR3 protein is CASRSRTEAFF. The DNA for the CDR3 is TGTGCCAGCAGAAGTAGGACTGAAGCTTTCTTT.

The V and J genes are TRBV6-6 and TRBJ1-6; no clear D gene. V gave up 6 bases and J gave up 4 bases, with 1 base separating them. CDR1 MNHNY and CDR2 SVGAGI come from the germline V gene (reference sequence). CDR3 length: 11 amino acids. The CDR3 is CASRYNSPLHF. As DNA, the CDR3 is TGTGCCAGCAGGTATAATTCACCCCTCCACTTT.

CDR3 DNA: TGTGCCACCAGCAGGGATCTCATTAGCTCCTACGAGCAGTACTTC. Amino acid sequence: CATSRDLISSYEQYF. The gene calls are TRBV15 and TRBJ2-7; D gene unclear. V was pared by 3 bases and J by 0 bases, with 12 bases between. The CDR3 sequence is 15 residues long. CDR1 and CDR2 (germline): LNHNV, YYDKDF (reference sequence).

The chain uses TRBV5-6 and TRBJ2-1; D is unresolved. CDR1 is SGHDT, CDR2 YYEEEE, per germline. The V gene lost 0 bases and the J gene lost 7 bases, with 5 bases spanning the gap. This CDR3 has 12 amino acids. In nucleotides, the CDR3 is TGTGCCAGCAGCTTGGTCAGAAATGAGCAGTTCTTC. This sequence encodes CASSLVRNEQFF.

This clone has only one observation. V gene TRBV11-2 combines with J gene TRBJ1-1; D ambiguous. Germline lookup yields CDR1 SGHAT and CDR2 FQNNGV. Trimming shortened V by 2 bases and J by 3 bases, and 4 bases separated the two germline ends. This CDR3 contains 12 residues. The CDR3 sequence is CASSLYDTEAFF. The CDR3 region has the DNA TGTGCCAGCAGCTTATACGACACTGAAGCTTTCTTT.